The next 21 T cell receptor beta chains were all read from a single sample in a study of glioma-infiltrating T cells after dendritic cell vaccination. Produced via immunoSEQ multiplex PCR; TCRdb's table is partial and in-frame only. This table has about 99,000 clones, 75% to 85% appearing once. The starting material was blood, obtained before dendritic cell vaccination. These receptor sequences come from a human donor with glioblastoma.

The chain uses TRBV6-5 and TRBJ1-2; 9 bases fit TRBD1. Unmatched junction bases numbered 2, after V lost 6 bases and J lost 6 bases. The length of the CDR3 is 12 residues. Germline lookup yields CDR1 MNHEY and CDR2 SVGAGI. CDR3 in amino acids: CASRTGGDGYTF. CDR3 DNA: TGTGCCAGCAGAACAGGGGGCGATGGCTACACCTTC.

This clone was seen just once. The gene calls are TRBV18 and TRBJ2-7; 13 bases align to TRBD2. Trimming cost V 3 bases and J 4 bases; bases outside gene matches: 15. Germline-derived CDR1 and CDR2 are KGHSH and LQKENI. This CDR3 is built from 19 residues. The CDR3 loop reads CASSPTPGLAGARGYEQYF. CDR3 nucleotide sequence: TGTGCCAGCTCACCCACCCCCGGACTAGCGGGGGCGCGGGGTTACGAGCAGTACTTC. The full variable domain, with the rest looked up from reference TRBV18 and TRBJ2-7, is NAGVMQNPRHLVRRRGQEARLRCSPMKGHSHVYWYRQLPEEGLKFMVYLQKENIIDESGMPKERFSAEFPKEGPSILRIQQVVRGDSAAYFCASSPTPGLAGARGYEQYFGPGTRLTVT.

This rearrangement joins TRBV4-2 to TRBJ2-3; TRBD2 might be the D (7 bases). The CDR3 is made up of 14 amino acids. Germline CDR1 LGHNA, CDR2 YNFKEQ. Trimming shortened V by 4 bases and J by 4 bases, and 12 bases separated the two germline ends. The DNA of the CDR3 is TGTGCCAGCAGCCCTGGGGGGGCAGCAGATACGCAGTATTTT. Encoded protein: CASSPGGAADTQYF.

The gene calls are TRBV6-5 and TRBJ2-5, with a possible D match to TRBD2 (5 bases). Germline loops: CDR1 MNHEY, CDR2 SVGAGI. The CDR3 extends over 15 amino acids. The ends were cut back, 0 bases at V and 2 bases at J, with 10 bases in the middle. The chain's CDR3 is CASSYSYRGQETQYF. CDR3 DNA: TGTGCCAGCAGTTACTCATACCGGGGTCAAGAGACCCAGTACTTC.

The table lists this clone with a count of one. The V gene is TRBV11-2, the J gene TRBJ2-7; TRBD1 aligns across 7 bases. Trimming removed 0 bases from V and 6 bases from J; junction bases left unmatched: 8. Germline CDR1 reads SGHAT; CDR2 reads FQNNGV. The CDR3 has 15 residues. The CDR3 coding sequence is TGTGCCAGCAGCTTAGAGACAGGGCCCCATCTCGAGCAGTACTTC. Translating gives CASSLETGPHLEQYF.

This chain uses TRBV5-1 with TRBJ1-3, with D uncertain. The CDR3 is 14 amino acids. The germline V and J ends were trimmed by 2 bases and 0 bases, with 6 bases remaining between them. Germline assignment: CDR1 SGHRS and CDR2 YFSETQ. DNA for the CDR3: TGCGCCAGCAGCTTCCGAGCCTCTGGAAACACCATATATTTT. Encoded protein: CASSFRASGNTIYF.

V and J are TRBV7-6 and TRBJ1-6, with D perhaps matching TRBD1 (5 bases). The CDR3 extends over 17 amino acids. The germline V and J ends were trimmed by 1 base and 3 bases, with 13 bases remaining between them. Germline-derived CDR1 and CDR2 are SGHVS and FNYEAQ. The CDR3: CASSLVAGPDYNSPLHF. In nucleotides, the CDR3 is TGTGCCAGCAGCTTAGTGGCAGGGCCTGACTATAATTCACCCCTCCACTTT.

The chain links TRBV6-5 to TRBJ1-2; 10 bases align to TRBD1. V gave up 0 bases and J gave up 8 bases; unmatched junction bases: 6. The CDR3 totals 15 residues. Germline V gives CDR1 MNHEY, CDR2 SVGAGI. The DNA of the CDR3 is TGTGCCAGCAGTTACTCACCGGGACAGGGGACGGGCTACACCTTC. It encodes CASSYSPGQGTGYTF.

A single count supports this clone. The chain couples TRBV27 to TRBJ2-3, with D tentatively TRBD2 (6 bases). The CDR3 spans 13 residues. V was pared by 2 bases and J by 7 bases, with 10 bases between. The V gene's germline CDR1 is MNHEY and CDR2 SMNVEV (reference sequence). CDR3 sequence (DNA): TGTGCCAGCAGTTTACTCGCGGGGTATACGCAGTATTTT. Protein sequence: CASSLLAGYTQYF.

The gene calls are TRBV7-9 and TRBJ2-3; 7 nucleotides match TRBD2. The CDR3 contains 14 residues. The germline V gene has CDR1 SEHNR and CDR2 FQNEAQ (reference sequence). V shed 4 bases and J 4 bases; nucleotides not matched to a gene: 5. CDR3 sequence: CASSSMTSPDTQYF. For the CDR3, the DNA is TGTGCCAGCAGCTCGATGACTAGCCCAGATACGCAGTATTTT.

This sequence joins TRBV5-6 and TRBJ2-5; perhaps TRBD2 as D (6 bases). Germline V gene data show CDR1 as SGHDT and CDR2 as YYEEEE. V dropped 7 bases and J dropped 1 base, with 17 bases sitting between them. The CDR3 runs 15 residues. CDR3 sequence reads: CASAGPTDRQETQYF. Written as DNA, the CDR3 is TGTGCCAGCGCGGGACCCACAGATCGCCAAGAGACCCAGTACTTC. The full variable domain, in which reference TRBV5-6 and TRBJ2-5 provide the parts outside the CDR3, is DAGVTQSPTHLIKTRGQQVTLRCSPKSGHDTVSWYQQALGQGPQFIFQYYEEEERQRGNFPDRFSGHQFPNYSSELNVNALLLGDSALYLCASAGPTDRQETQYFGPGTRLLVL.

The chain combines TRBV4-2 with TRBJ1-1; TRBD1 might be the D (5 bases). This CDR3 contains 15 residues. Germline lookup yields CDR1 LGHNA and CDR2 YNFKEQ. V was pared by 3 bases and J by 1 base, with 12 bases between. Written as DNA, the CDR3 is TGTGCCAGCAGCCATCAGGGAGGTTCGAACACTGAAGCTTTCTTT. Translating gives CASSHQGGSNTEAFF.

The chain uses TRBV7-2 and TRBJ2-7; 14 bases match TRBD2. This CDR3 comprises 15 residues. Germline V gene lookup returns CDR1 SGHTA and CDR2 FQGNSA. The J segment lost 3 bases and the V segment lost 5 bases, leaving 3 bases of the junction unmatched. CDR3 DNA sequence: TGTGCCAGCAGCCCCGGGACTAGCGGGGGCTACGAGCAGTACTTC. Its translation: CASSPGTSGGYEQYF.

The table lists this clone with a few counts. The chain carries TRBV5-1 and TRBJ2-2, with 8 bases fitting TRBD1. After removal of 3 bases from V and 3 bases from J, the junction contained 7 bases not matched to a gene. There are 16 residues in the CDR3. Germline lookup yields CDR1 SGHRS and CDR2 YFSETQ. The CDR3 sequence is CASSSTGAYDTGELFF. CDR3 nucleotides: TGCGCCAGCAGCTCGACAGGGGCGTATGACACCGGGGAGCTGTTTTTT.

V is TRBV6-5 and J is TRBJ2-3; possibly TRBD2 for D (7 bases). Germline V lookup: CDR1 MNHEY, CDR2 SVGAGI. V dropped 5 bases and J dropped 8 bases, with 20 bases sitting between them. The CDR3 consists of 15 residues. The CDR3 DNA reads TGTGCCAGCAGTACCTTTACGGGGGGCTTGGGTACGCAGTATTTT. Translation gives CASSTFTGGLGTQYF.

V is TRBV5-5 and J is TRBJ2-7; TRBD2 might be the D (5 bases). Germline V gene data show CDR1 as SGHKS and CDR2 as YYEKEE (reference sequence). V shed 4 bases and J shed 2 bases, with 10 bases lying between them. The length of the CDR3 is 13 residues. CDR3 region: CASSLRGTYEQYF. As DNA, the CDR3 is TGTGCCAGCAGCCTCCGGGGTACCTACGAGCAGTACTTC.

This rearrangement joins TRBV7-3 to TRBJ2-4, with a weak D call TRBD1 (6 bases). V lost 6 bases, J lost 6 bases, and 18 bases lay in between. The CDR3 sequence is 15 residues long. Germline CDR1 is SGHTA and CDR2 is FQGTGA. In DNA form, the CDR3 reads TGTGCCAGCAGTCCTACCGGGACATACGGAAACATTCAGTACTTC. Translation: CASSPTGTYGNIQYF.

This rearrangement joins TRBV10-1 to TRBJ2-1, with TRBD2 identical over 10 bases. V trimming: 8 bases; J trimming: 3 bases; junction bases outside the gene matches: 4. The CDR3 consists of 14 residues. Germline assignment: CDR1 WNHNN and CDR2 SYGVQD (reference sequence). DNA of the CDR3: TGCGCCAGCGCTAGCGGGGGCCTCTACAATGAGCAGTTCTTC. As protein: CASASGGLYNEQFF.

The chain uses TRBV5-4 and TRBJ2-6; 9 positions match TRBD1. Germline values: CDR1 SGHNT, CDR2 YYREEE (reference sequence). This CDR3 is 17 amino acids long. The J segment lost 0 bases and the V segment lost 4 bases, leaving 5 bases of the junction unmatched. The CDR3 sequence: CASSSGTGFSGANVLTF. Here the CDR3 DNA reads TGTGCCAGCAGCAGCGGGACAGGGTTCTCTGGGGCCAACGTCCTGACTTTC.

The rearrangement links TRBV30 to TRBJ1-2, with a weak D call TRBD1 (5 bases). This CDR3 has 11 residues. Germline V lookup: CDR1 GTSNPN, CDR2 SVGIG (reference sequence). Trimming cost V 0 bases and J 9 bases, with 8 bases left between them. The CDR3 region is CAWSVGGSYTF. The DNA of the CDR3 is TGTGCCTGGAGTGTTGGGGGGAGCTACACCTTC.

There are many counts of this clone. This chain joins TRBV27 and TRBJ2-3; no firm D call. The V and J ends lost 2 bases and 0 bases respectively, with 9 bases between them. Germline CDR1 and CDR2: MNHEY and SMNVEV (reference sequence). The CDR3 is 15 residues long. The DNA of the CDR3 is TGTGCCAGCAGTTTACTAACCCCGAGCACAGATACGCAGTATTTT. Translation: CASSLLTPSTDTQYF.